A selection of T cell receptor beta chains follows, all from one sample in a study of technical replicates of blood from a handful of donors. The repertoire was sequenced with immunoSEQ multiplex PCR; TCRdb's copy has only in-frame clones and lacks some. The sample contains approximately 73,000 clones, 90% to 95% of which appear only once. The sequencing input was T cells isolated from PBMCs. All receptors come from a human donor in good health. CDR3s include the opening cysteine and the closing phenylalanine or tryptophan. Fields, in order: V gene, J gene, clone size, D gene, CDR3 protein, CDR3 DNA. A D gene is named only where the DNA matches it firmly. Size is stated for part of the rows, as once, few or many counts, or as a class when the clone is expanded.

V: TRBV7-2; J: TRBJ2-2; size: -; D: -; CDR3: CASSFDWNGELFF; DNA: TGTGCCAGCAGCTTTGACTGGAACGGGGAGCTGTTTTTT
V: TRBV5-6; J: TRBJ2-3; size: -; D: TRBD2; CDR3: CASSGMASGRNTQYF; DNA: TGTGCCAGCAGCGGAATGGCTAGCGGGAGAAATACGCAGTATTTT
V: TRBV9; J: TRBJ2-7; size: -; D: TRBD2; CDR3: CASSPRLAEHYEQYF; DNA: TGTGCCAGCAGCCCCAGACTAGCGGAGCACTACGAGCAGTACTTC
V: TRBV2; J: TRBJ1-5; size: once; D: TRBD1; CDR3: CASSEDRGRDQPQHF; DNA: TGTGCCAGCAGTGAAGACAGGGGTAGGGATCAGCCCCAGCATTTT
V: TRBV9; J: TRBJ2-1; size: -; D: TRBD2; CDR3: CASSVGGTSSLEQFF; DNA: TGTGCCAGCAGCGTAGGAGGGACTAGCTCCCTAGAGCAGTTCTTC
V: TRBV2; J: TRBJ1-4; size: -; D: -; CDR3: CASVQGVITNEKLFF; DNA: TGTGCCAGCGTCCAGGGTGTTATAACTAATGAAAAACTGTTTTTT
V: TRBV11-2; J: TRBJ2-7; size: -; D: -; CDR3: CASSLTGISYEQYF; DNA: TGTGCCAGCAGCTTAACGGGGATCTCCTACGAGCAGTACTTC
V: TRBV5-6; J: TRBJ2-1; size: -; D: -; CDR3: CASSLGGDNEQFF; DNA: TGTGCCAGCAGCTTGGGGGGGGACAATGAGCAGTTCTTC
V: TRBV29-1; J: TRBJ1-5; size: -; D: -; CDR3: CSVGQLNQPQHF; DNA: TGCAGCGTTGGACAGCTGAATCAGCCCCAGCATTTT
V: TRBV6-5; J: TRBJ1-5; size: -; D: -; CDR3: CASSYSRNQPQHF; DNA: TGTGCCAGCAGTTACTCGAGGAATCAGCCCCAGCATTTT
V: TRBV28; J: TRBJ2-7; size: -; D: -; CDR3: CASSRGTYEQYF; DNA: TGTGCCAGCAGCAGGGGAACCTACGAGCAGTACTTC
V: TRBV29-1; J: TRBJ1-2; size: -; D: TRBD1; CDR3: CSGRTGANYGYTF; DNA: TGCAGCGGGAGGACAGGGGCTAACTATGGCTACACCTTC
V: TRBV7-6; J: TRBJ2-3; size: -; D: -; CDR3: CASSLSAGRTDTQYF; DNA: TGTGCCAGCAGCTTATCAGCGGGTCGCACAGATACGCAGTATTTT
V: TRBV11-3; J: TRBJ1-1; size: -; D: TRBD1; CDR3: CASSSDRENTEAFF; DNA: TGTGCCAGCAGCTCAGACAGGGAGAACACTGAAGCTTTCTTT
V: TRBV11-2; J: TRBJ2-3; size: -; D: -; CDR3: CASSRTDTQYF; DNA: TGTGCCAGCAGTAGAACAGATACGCAGTATTTT
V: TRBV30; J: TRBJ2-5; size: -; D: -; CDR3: CAWSVSGLYPAQYF; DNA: TGTGCCTGGAGTGTTTCGGGACTCTATCCAGCCCAGTACTTC
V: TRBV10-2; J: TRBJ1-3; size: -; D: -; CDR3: CASSRQTNAGNTIYF; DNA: TGCGCCAGCAGCAGACAGACCAACGCCGGAAACACCATATATTTT
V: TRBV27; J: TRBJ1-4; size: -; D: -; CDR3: CASRLSATNEKLFF; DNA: TGTGCCAGCAGGCTCAGTGCAACTAATGAAAAACTGTTTTTT
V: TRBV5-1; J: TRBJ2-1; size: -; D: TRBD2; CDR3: CASSFSPSLAGGLGEQFF; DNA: TGCGCCAGCAGCTTCTCGCCTTCACTAGCGGGAGGTTTGGGTGAGCAGTTCTTC
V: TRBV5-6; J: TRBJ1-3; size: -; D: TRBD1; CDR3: CASSRMDRLGNTIYF; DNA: TGTGCCAGCAGCCGCATGGACAGGCTTGGAAACACCATATATTTT
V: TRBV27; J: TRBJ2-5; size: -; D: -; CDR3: CASRENEETQYF; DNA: TGTGCCAGCAGGGAGAACGAAGAGACCCAGTACTTC
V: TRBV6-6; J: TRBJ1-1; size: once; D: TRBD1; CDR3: CASSYRPTTGDTEAFF; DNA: TGTGCCAGCAGTTACCGACCCACAACAGGGGACACTGAAGCTTTCTTT
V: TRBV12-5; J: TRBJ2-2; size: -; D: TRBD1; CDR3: CASGDRSTGELFF; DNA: TGTGCTAGTGGGGACAGGTCCACCGGGGAGCTGTTTTTT
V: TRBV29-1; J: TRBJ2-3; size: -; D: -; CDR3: CSVEAPSTDTQYF; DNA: TGCAGCGTTGAGGCACCTAGCACAGATACGCAGTATTTT
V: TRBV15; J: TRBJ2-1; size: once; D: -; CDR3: CATSRPTRNEQFF; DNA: TGTGCCACCAGCAGGCCGACTAGGAATGAGCAGTTCTTC
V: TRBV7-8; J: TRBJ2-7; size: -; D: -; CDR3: CASSPSPGPYEQYF; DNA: TGTGCCAGCAGCCCCTCCCCAGGGCCCTACGAGCAGTACTTC
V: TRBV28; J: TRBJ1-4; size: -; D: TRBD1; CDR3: CASSFGRGREKLFF; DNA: TGTGCCAGCAGTTTTGGCAGGGGGCGTGAAAAACTGTTTTTT
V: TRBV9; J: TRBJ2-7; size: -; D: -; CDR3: CASSVAEGPMSEQYF; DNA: TGTGCCAGCAGCGTAGCGGAGGGCCCTATGAGCGAGCAGTACTTC
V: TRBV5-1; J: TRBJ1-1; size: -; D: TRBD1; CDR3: CARRQGYTEAFF; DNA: TGCGCCAGACGACAGGGGTACACTGAAGCTTTCTTT
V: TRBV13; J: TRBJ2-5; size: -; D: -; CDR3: CASSLAGGIETQYF; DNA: TGTGCCAGCAGCTTAGCCGGAGGCATAGAGACCCAGTACTTC
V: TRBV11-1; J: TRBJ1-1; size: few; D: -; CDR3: CASSTNRWPLLNTEAFF; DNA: TGTGCCAGCAGCACCAACAGGTGGCCGTTGCTGAACACTGAAGCTTTCTTT
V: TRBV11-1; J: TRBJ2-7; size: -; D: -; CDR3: CASSLGALYEQYF; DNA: TGTGCCAGCAGCTTAGGAGCCCTCTACGAGCAGTACTTC
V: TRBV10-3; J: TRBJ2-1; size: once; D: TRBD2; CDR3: CAIIAGAGAGYNEQFF; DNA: TGTGCCATCATTGCGGGAGCGGGAGCAGGCTACAATGAGCAGTTCTTC
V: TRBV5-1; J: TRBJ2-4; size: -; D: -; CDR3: CASSFQQSKNIQYF; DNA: TGCGCCAGCAGCTTTCAACAGTCAAAAAACATTCAGTACTTC
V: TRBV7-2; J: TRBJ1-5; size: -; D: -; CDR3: CASSLGQDHQPQHF; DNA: TGTGCCAGCAGCTTAGGACAGGATCATCAGCCCCAGCATTTT
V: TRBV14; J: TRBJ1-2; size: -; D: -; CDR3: CASSLAGTIHGYTF; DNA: TGTGCCAGCAGCCTTGCCGGGACAATCCATGGCTACACCTTC
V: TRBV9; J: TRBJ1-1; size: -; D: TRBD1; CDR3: CASSDLRQGKAFF; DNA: TGTGCCAGCAGCGACCTCCGACAGGGAAAAGCTTTCTTT
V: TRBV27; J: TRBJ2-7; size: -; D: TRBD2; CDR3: CASSLWGTTSGDEQYF; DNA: TGTGCCAGCAGTTTATGGGGGACTACCTCGGGGGACGAGCAGTACTTC
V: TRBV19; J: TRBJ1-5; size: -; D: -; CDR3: CASSIGSQGVYQPQHF; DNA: TGTGCCAGTAGTATTGGATCACAAGGGGTTTATCAGCCCCAGCATTTT
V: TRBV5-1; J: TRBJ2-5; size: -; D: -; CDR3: CASSFSASEETQYF; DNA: TGCGCCAGCAGCTTTTCGGCTAGCGAGGAGACCCAGTACTTC
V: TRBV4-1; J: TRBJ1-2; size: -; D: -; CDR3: CASSQVQQATRDGYTF; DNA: TGCGCCAGCAGCCAAGTACAACAGGCTACAAGGGATGGCTACACCTTC
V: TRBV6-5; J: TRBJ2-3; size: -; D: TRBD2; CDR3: CASSYYAGVADTQYF; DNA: TGTGCCAGCAGTTACTACGCGGGAGTAGCAGATACGCAGTATTTT
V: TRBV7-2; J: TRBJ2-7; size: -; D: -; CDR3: CASSLFSSYEQYF; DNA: TGTGCCAGCAGCTTGTTCAGCTCCTACGAGCAGTACTTC
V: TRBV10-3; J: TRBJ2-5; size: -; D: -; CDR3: CAISQGMRETQYF; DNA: TGTGCCATATCCCAGGGGATGAGGGAGACCCAGTACTTC
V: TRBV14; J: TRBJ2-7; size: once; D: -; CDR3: CASFPALPPSYEQYF; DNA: TGTGCCAGTTTCCCCGCACTCCCTCCCTCCTACGAGCAGTACTTC
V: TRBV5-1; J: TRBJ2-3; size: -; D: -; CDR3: CASSLDGGTTDTQYF; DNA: TGCGCCAGCAGCTTGGACGGCGGGACCACAGATACGCAGTATTTT
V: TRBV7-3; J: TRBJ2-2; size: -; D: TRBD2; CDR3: CASSVTGGYTGELFF; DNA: TGTGCCAGCAGCGTAACCGGGGGGTACACCGGGGAGCTGTTTTTT
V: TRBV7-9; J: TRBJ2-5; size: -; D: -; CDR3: CASSLISETQYF; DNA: TGTGCCAGCAGCTTAATATCGGAGACCCAGTACTTC
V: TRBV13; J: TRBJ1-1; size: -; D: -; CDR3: CASSLSPGSSTEAFF; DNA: TGTGCCAGCAGCTTATCCCCGGGTAGTAGCACTGAAGCTTTCTTT
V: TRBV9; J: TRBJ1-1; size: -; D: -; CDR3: CASSVGWGTEAFF; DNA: TGTGCCAGCAGCGTAGGATGGGGGACAGAAGCTTTCTTT
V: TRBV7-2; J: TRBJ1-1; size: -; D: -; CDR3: CASSLVEGSGTEAFF; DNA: TGTGCCAGCAGCTTAGTCGAGGGCTCAGGCACTGAAGCTTTCTTT
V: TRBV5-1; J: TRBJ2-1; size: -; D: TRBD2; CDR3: CASSLRRGSGGSNEQFF; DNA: TGCGCCAGCAGCCTACGGAGAGGTAGCGGGGGTTCGAATGAGCAGTTCTTC
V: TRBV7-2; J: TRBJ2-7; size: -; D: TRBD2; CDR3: CASSPSGNYEQYF; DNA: TGTGCCAGCAGCCCCAGCGGGAACTACGAGCAGTACTTC
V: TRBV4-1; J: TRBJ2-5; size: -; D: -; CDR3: CASSPRSASAGKETQYF; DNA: TGCGCCAGCAGCCCAAGGTCCGCAAGCGCAGGGAAAGAGACCCAGTACTTC
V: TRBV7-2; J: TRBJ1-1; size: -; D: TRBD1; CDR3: CASSFWDRQGLYTEAFF; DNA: TGTGCCAGCAGCTTCTGGGACCGACAGGGCTTGTACACTGAAGCTTTCTTT